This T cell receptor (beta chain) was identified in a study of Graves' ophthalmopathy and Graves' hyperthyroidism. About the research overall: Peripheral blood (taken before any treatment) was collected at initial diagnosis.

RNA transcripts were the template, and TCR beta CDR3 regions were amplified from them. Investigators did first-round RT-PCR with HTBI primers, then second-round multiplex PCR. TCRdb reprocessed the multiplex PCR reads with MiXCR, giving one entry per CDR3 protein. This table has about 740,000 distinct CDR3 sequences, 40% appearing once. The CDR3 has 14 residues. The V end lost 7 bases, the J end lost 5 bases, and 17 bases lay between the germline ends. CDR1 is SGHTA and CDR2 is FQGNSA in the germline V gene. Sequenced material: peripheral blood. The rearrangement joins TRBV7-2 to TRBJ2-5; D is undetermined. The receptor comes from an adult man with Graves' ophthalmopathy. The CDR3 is CASIAAASSETQYF. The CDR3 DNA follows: TGTGCCAGCATCGCCGCGGCATCCTCGGAGACCCAGTACTTC.